This TCR beta chain was captured in a study of OX40 agonist ivuxolimab in advanced cancers. Whole-study context: Ivuxolimab, an antibody acting as an agonist of OX40 (CD134), was used to treat patients. Past anti-PD-1, anti-PD-L1 or anti-CTLA-4 therapy was accepted, and roughly 40% had received some.

V was cut by 4 bases and J by 3 bases, with 14 bases left in between. The CDR3 totals 15 residues. Germline V gene data show CDR1 as SGHNT and CDR2 as YYREEE (reference sequence). Clones were read by immunoSEQ multiplex PCR, and TCRdb kept only the in-frame ones, dropping some. The table records roughly 93,000 clones, less than 85% of them present only once. The cohort excluded patients with autoimmune disease history or systemic immunosuppression. On this clone: Antigen: not known.

Study results and caveats: Antigen specificity was not determined for the expanded peripheral T cells.

The source is an adult with an advanced solid tumor such as melanoma, head and neck, liver or kidney cancer. The J gene is TRBJ1-3, the V gene TRBV5-4; D might be TRBD1 (6 bases). This sample comprised CD4+ or CD8+ T cells sorted from blood, obtained in a trial of the OX40 agonist ivuxolimab. Here the CDR3 reads CASSQKGVGGNTIYF. The DNA of the CDR3 is TGTGCCAGCAGCCAGAAGGGGGTTGGTGGAAACACCATATATTTT.